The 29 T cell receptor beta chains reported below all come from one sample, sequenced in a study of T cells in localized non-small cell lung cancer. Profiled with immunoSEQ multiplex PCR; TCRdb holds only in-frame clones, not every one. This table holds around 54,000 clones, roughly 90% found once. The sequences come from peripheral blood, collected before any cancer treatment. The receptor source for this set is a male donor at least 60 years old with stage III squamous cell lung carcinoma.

The CDR3 sequence: CAISGGGGSYNEQFF. Here the CDR3 DNA reads TGTGCCATCAGTGGGGGAGGGGGCTCCTACAATGAGCAGTTCTTC. The rearrangement joins TRBV10-3 to TRBJ2-1, with D tentatively TRBD2 (7 bases). The germline V and J ends were trimmed by 4 bases and 0 bases, with 10 bases remaining between them. Germline V gene lookup returns CDR1 ENHRY and CDR2 SYGVKD. There are 15 residues in the CDR3.

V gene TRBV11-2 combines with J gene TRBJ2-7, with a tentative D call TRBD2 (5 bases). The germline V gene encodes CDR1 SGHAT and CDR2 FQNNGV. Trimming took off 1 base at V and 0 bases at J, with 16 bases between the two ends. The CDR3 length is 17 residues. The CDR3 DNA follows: TGTGCCAGCAGCTTAGGCCCTAGCACGTTCAGCTCCTACGAGCAGTACTTC. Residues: CASSLGPSTFSSYEQYF.

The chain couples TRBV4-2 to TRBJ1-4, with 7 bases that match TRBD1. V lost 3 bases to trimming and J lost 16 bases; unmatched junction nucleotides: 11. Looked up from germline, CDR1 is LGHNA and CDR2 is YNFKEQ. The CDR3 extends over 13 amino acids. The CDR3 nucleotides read TGTGCCAGCAGCCAGACCCCAGACAGGGATCAGTTTTTT. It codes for CASSQTPDRDQFF.

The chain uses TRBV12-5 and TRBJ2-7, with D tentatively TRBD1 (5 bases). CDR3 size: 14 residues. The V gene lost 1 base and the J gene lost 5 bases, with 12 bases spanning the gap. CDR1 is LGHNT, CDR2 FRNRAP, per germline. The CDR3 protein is CASGLATARDEQYF. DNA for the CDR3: TGTGCTAGTGGTTTGGCGACAGCCCGTGACGAGCAGTACTTC.

For the CDR3, the DNA is TGTGCCAGCAGCGTAATGGGACTAGCCCCGGAGGAGCAGTACTTC. The encoded protein is CASSVMGLAPEEQYF. The chain uses TRBV9 and TRBJ2-7; 9 bases are a match to TRBD2. The CDR3 length is 15 residues. In germline, CDR1 is SGDLS, CDR2 YYNGEE. The V segment lost 1 base and the J segment 7 bases; nucleotides outside the gene matches: 9. Based on the CDR3 plus reference TRBV9 and TRBJ2-7, the full variable domain is DSGVTQTPKHLITATGQRVTLRCSPRSGDLSVYWYQQSLDQGLQFLIQYYNGEERAKGNILERFSAQQFPDLHSELNLSSLELGDSALYFCASSVMGLAPEEQYFGPGTRLTVT.

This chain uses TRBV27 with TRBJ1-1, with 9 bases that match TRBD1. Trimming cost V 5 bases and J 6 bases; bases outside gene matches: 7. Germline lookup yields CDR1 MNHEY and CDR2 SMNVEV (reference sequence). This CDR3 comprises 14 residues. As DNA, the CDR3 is TGTGCCAGCAGTGTGGGACAGGGCCTCGCTGAAGCTTTCTTT. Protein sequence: CASSVGQGLAEAFF.

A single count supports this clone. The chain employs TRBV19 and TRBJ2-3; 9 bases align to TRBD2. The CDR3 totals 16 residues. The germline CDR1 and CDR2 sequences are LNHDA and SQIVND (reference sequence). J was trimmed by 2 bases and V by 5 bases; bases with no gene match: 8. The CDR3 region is CASSRRGRESTDTQYF. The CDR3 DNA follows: TGTGCCAGTAGTCGCCGCGGGAGGGAATCCACAGATACGCAGTATTTT.

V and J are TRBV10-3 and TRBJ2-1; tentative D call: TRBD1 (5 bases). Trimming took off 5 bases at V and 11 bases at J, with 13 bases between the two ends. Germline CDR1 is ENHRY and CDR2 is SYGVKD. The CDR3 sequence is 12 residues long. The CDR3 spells CAISPTDSQQFF. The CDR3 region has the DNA TGTGCCATCAGTCCCACTGACAGTCAGCAGTTCTTC.

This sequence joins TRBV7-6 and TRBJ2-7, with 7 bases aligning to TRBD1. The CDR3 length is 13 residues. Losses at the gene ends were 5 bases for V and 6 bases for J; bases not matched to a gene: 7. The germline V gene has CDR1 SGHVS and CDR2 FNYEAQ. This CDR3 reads CASSPPGQLEQYF. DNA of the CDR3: TGTGCCAGCAGCCCCCCGGGACAGCTCGAGCAGTACTTC.

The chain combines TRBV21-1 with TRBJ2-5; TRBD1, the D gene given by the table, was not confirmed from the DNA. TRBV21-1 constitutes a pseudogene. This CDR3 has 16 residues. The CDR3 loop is CASSRGSGLCGETQYF. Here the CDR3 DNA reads TGTGCCAGCAGTCGTGGGTCAGGTCTTTGTGGGGAGACCCAGTACTTC.

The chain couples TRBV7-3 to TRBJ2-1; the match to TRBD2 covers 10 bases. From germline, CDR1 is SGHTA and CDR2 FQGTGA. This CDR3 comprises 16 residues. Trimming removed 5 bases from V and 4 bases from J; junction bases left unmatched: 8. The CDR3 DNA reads TGTGCCAGCAGCCCCCAGGGGACTAGCGTATACAATGAGCAGTTCTTC. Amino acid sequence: CASSPQGTSVYNEQFF.

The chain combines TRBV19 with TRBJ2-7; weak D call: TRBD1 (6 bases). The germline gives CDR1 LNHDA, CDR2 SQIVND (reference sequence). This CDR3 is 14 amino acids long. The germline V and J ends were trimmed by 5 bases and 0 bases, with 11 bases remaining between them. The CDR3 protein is CASSVDRNSYEQYF. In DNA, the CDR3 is TGTGCCAGTAGTGTCGACAGGAACTCCTACGAGCAGTACTTC. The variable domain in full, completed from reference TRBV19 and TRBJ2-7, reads DGGITQSPKYLFRKEGQNVTLSCEQNLNHDAMYWYRQDPGQGLRLIYYSQIVNDFQKGDIAEGYSVSREKKESFPLTVTSAQKNPTAFYLCASSVDRNSYEQYFGPGTRLTVT.

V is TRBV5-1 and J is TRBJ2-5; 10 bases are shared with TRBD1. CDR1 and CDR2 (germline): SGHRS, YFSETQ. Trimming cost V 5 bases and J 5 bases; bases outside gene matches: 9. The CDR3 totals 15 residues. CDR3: CASRIGQGGIETQYF. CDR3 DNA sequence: TGCGCCAGCAGAATAGGACAGGGGGGCATCGAGACCCAGTACTTC.

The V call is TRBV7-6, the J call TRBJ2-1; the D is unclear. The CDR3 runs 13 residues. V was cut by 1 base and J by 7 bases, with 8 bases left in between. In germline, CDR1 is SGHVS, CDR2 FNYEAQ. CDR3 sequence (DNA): TGTGCCAGCAGCTTAGTGGTGTGGAATGAGCAGTTCTTC. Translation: CASSLVVWNEQFF.

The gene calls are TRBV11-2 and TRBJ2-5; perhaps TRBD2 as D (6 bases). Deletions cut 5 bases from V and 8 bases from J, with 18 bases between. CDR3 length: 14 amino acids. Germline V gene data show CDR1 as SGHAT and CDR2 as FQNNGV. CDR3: CASSLSFGGTTQYF. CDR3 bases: TGTGCCAGCAGCCTCTCTTTCGGGGGAACCACCCAGTACTTC.

The DNA of the CDR3 is TGTGCCAGCAGGGCTCCACTAGCGGGGGGGACAGAGCAGTTCTTC. Protein product: CASRAPLAGGTEQFF. The chain recombines TRBV6-5 with TRBJ2-1, with TRBD2 matching over 13 bases. Trimming at V came to 6 bases and at J to 10 bases, leaving 9 bases not matched to a gene. Germline V CDR1 and CDR2: MNHEY, SVGAGI. The length of the CDR3 is 15 residues.

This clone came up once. CDR3 region: CATSRDPIRAQHF. CDR3 sequence (DNA): TGTGCCACCAGCAGAGATCCCATCAGAGCCCAGCATTTT. The chain has TRBV15 and TRBJ1-5, with D unresolved. V lost 0 bases, J lost 11 bases, and 11 bases lay in between. The CDR3 covers 13 residues. Germline CDR1 LNHNV, CDR2 YYDKDF (reference sequence).

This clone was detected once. CDR3 protein: CASSSGGVNSPLHF. CDR3 sequence (DNA): TGTGCCAGCAGCTCGGGTGGGGTTAATTCACCCCTCCACTTT. This chain links TRBV5-6 with TRBJ1-6; unclear D gene. This CDR3 has 14 residues. From germline, CDR1 is SGHDT and CDR2 YYEEEE. The ends were cut back, 3 bases at V and 6 bases at J, with 10 bases in the middle. Complete variable domain (other parts from reference TRBV5-6 and TRBJ1-6): DAGVTQSPTHLIKTRGQQVTLRCSPKSGHDTVSWYQQALGQGPQFIFQYYEEEERQRGNFPDRFSGHQFPNYSSELNVNALLLGDSALYLCASSSGGVNSPLHFGNGTRLTVT.

CDR3 bases: TGTGCCAGCTCACCAGCAGGCCATGGGGACTATGGCTACACCTTC. Its translation is CASSPAGHGDYGYTF. The V call is TRBV18, the J call TRBJ1-2; D ambiguous. Germline CDR1 and CDR2: KGHSH and LQKENI. Trimming stripped 2 bases from V and 3 bases from J, with 13 bases between. This CDR3 has 15 amino acids. Based on the CDR3 plus reference TRBV18 and TRBJ1-2, the full variable domain is NAGVMQNPRHLVRRRGQEARLRCSPMKGHSHVYWYRQLPEEGLKFMVYLQKENIIDESGMPKERFSAEFPKEGPSILRIQQVVRGDSAAYFCASSPAGHGDYGYTFGSGTRLTVV.

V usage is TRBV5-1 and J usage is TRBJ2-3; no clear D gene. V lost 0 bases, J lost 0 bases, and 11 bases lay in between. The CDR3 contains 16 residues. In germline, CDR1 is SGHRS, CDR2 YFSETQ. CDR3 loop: CASSLAGTASTDTQYF. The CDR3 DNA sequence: TGCGCCAGCAGCTTGGCCGGTACAGCTAGCACAGATACGCAGTATTTT.

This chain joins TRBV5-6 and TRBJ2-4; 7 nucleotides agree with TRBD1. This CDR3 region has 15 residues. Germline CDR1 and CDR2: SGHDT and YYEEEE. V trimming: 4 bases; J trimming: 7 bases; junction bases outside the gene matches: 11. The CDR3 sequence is CASSPPGTANNIQYF. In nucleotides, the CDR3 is TGTGCCAGCAGCCCTCCAGGGACAGCGAACAACATTCAGTACTTC.

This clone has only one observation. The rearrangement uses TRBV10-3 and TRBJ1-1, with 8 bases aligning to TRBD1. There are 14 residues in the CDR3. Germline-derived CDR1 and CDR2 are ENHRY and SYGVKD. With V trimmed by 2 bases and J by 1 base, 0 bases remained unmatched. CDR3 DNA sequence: TGTGCCATCAGTGAGACAGGGGGGAACACTGAAGCTTTCTTT. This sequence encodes CAISETGGNTEAFF.

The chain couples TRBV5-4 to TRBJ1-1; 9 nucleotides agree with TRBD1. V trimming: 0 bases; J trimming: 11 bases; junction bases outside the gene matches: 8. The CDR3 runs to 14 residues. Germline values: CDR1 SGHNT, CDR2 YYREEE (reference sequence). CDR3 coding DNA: TGTGCCAGCAGCTTGGGAGGGGGACAGGGTATGGCTTTCTTT. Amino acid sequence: CASSLGGGQGMAFF.

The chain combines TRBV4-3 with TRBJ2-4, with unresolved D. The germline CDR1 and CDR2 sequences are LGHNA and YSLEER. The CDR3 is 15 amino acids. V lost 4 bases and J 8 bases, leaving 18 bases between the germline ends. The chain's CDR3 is CASSPRGAPPDIQYF. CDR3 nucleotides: TGCGCCAGCAGCCCTAGAGGAGCCCCCCCGGACATTCAGTACTTC.

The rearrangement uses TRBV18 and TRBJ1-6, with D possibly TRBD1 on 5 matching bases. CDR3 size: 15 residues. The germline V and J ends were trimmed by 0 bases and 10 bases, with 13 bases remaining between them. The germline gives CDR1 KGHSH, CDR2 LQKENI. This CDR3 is CASSPPAQGWSPLHF. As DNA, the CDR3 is TGTGCCAGCTCACCACCGGCCCAGGGCTGGTCACCCCTCCACTTT.

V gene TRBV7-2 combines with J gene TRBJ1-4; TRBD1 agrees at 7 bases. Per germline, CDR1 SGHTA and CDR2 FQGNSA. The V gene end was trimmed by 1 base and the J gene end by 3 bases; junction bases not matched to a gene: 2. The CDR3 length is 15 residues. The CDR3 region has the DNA TGTGCCAGCAGCTTAGTGGGGACAGCTAATGAAAAACTGTTTTTT. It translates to CASSLVGTANEKLFF.

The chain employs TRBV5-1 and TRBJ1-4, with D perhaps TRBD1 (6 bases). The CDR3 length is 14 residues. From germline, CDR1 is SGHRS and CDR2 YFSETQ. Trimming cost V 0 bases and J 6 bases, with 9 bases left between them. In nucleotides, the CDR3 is TGCGCCAGCAGCTTGGTGGCAGGGGATGAAAAACTGTTTTTT. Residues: CASSLVAGDEKLFF.

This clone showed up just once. CDR3 amino acids: CASGVSDGGYTF. CDR3 nucleotides: TGTGCCAGCGGGGTTTCGGACGGGGGCTACACCTTC. The V call is TRBV7-9, the J call TRBJ1-2; D remains unclear. Deletions cut 8 bases from V and 8 bases from J, with 15 bases between. The CDR3 runs to 12 residues. The germline V gene has CDR1 SEHNR and CDR2 FQNEAQ (reference sequence). Complete variable domain (other parts from reference TRBV7-9 and TRBJ1-2): DTGVSQNPRHKITKRGQNVTFRCDPISEHNRLYWYRQTLGQGPEFLTYFQNEAQLEKSRLLSDRFSAERPKGSFSTLEIQRTEQGDSAMYLCASGVSDGGYTFGSGTRLTVV.

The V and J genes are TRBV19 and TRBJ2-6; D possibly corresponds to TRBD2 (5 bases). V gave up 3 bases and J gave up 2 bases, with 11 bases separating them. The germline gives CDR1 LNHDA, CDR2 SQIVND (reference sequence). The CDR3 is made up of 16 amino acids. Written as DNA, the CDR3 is TGTGCCAGTAGTATTCTACGAGGGCCTGGGGCCAACGTCCTGACTTTC. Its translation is CASSILRGPGANVLTF.